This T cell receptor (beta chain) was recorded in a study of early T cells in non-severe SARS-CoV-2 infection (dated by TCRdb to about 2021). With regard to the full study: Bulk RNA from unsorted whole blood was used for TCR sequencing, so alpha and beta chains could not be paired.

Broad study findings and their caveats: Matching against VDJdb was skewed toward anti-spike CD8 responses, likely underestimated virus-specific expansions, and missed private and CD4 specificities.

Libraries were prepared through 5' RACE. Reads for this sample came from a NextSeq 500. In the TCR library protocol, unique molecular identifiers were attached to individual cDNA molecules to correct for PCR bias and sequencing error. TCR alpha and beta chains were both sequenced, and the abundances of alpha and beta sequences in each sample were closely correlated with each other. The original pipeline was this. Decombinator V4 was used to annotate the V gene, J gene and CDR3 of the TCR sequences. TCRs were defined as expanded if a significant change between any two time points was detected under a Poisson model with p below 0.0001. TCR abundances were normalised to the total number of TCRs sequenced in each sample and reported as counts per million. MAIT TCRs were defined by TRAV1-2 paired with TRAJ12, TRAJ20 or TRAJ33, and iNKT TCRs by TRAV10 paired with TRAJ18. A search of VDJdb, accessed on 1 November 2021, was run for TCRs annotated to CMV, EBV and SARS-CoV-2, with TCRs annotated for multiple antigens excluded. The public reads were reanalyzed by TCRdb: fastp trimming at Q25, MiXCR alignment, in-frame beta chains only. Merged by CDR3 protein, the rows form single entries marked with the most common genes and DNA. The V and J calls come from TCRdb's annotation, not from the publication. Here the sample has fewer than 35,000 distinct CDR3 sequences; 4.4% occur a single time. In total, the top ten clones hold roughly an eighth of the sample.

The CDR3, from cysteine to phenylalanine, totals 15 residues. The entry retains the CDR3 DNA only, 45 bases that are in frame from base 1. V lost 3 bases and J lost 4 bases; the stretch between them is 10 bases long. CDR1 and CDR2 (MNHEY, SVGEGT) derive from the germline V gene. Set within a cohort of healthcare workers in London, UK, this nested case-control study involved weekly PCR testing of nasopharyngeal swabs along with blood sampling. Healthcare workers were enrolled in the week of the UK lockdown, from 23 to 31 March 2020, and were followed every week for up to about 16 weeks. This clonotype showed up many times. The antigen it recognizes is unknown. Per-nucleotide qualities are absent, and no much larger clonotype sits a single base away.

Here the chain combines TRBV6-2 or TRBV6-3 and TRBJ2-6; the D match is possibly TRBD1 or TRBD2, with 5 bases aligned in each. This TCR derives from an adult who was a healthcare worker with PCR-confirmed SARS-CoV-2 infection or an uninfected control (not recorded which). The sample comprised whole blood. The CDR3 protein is CASSYEGSGANVLTF. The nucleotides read TGTGCCAGCAGTTATGAGGGGTCCGGGGCCAACGTCCTGACTTTC.